This TCR beta chain was documented in a study of regulatory T cells in long-lasting Graves disease. This clonotype was seen ten or more times. This CDR3 contains 16 residues. Trimming left V 1 base short and J 5 bases short, with 16 bases between. The germline V gene has CDR1 SGHAT and CDR2 FQNNGV. Regarding time point: newly diagnosed GD, antithyroid drugs for less than 3 months. There was RNA extracted from PBMCs, and the TCR library was made from it. Assembly of TCR beta libraries relied on iRepertoire HTBI primers together with Arm-PCR of CDR3 regions. Using its own MiXCR run on the multiplex PCR reads, TCRdb lists one record per CDR3 protein. The data show 600,000 to 650,000 distinct CDR3 sequences, approximately 15% seen once. Another study also made use of these data, one on T cells in Graves' hyperthyroidism and ophthalmopathy.

Sequenced material: peripheral blood mononuclear cells (PBMCs), taken at new diagnosis, from a patient treated with antithyroid drugs. The chain employs TRBV11-2 and TRBJ2-3; D could derive from TRBD1 or TRBD2 (5 bases each). This TCR was recovered from a woman aged 25 to 39 with Graves disease. The CDR3 spells CASSLVSRGVIDTQYF. The CDR3, as DNA: TGTGCCAGCAGCTTAGTGTCCCGAGGGGTAATAGATACGCAGTATTTT.